This passage covers 8 T cell receptor beta chains from one sample sequenced in a study of blood T cell repertoires in COVID-19. This table comes from immunoSEQ multiplex PCR, and its TCRdb copy is limited to in-frame clones, with some not included. This sample has about 110,000 clones, with approximately 70% found just once. Material for sequencing was peripheral blood. The origin of the receptors is a woman between 55 and 75 years old with acute or convalescent COVID-19.

This clone was detected only a few times. V and J are TRBV5-1 and TRBJ2-1; 13 bases are a match to TRBD2. Per germline, CDR1 SGHRS and CDR2 YFSETQ. V trimming: 4 bases; J trimming: 9 bases; junction bases outside the gene matches: 13. This CDR3 contains 17 residues. The CDR3 nucleotides are TGCGCCAGCAGCCCCTCAGTGGGGACTAGCGGGGTAGGTGAGCAGTTCTTC. Its translation: CASSPSVGTSGVGEQFF.

J is TRBJ1-6 and V is TRBV2; 8 positions agree with TRBD1. The CDR3 sequence is 15 residues long. The J segment lost 8 bases and the V segment lost 6 bases, leaving 9 bases of the junction unmatched. The V gene's germline CDR1 is SNHLY and CDR2 FYNNEI. CDR3 DNA sequence: TGTGCCAGCAGCGCAGACAGGGGAGTTGATTCACCCCTCCACTTT. Protein: CASSADRGVDSPLHF.

The chain recombines TRBV11-2 with TRBJ1-1; tentatively, D is TRBD1 (5 bases). CDR3 size: 15 residues. Trimming cost V 3 bases and J 1 base, with 12 bases left between them. Germline V CDR1 and CDR2: SGHAT, FQNNGV. The CDR3 region is CASSFIDSQNTEAFF. The DNA of the CDR3 is TGTGCCAGCAGCTTCATTGACAGTCAGAACACTGAAGCTTTCTTT.

This chain links TRBV6-5 with TRBJ1-1; D is ambiguous. V lost 6 bases, J lost 2 bases, and 4 bases lay in between. This CDR3 comprises 11 residues. Looked up from germline, CDR1 is MNHEY and CDR2 is SVGAGI. The CDR3 loop is CASRHNTEAFF. CDR3 nucleotide sequence: TGTGCCAGCAGACATAACACTGAAGCTTTCTTT.

The gene calls are TRBV20-1 and TRBJ1-6; 8 bases fit TRBD1. The trim removed 3 bases at V and 5 bases at J, leaving 6 bases unmatched. CDR1 and CDR2 (germline): DFQATT, SNEGSKA (reference sequence). The CDR3 consists of 15 residues. CDR3 sequence reads: CSASLAGGDNSPLHF. The CDR3 nucleotides are TGCAGTGCTAGTCTTGCAGGGGGCGATAATTCACCCCTCCACTTT.

The rearrangement joins TRBV28 to TRBJ1-4, with 10 bases aligning to TRBD1. Germline V gene sequence: CDR1 MDHEN, CDR2 SYDVKM. This CDR3 has 15 amino acids. With V trimmed by 5 bases and J by 5 bases, 5 bases remained unmatched. This chain's CDR3 is CASSNPGQGNEKLFF. The CDR3 coding sequence is TGTGCCAGCAGTAACCCGGGACAGGGGAATGAAAAACTGTTTTTT.

This clone was detected only a few times. This rearrangement joins TRBV27 to TRBJ2-7; 7 nucleotides match TRBD2. The J segment lost 3 bases and the V segment lost 6 bases, leaving 5 bases of the junction unmatched. The CDR3 runs to 13 residues. Germline-derived CDR1 and CDR2 are MNHEY and SMNVEV (reference sequence). The CDR3 region has the DNA TGTGCCAGCAGGCCCAGCGGGGACTACGAGCAGTACTTC. Its protein product is CASRPSGDYEQYF.

In regard to this clone: The sample holds other DNA sequences that translate to the same CDR3. This sequence joins TRBV10-3 and TRBJ2-7; 8 bases are a match to TRBD2. V was pared by 8 bases and J by 6 bases, with 6 bases of the junction left unmatched. The germline V gene has CDR1 ENHRY and CDR2 SYGVKD. CDR3 length: 12 residues. The CDR3 spells CAIRGGAGEQYF. DNA for the CDR3: TGTGCCATCCGGGGGGGGGCTGGCGAGCAGTACTTC.